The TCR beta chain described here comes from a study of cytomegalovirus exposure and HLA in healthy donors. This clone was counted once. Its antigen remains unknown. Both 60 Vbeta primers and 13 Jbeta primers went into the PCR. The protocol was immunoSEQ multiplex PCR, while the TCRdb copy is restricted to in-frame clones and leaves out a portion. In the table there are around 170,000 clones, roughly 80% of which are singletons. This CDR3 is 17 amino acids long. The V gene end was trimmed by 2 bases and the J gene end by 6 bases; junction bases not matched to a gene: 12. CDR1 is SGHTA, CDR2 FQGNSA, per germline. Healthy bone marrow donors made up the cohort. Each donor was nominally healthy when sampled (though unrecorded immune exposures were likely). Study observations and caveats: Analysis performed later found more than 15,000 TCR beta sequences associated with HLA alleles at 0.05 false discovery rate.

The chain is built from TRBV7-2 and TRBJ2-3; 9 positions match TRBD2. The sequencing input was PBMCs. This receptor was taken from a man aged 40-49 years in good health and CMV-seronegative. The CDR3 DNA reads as TGTGCCAGCAGCTTACAGCCGCGGTCTAGCGGGGTTGATACGCAGTATTTT. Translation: CASSLQPRSSGVDTQYF.